The rows below give T cell receptor beta chains drawn from one sample of a study of spatial heterogeneity in lung cancer. TCRdb reprocessed the 5' RACE reads via MiXCR and lists one record per CDR3 protein. The sample holds about 9,600 distinct CDR3 sequences, approximately 12% seen once. The sample in question was lung tumor tissue, obtained at surgery. The source of these receptors is a male donor with early-stage non-small cell lung cancer. Each CDR3 is given with its conserved first and last residue. Clone size, where shown, is once, few, many, or a class for clones that have expanded.

abundance	v_gene	j_gene	CDR3aa
medium-sized	TRBV7-2	TRBJ1-1	CASSRSVIDTEAFF
-	TRBV6-6	TRBJ1-1	CASSIQGSNTEAFF
many	TRBV4-1	TRBJ2-1	CASSQGTGLAGERRWNEQFF
many	TRBV6-6	TRBJ1-6	CASSYQSPNSPLHF
few	TRBV20-1	TRBJ2-1	CSARYGLWDNEQFF
many	TRBV19	TRBJ2-3	CASSIGPADTQYF
many	TRBV12-3/TRBV12-4	TRBJ2-3	CASSSPPGLYTQYF
once	TRBV24-1	TRBJ2-7	CATSDPSQGTEQYF
many	TRBV6-2/TRBV6-3	TRBJ2-1	CASRPPLAGGHNEQFF
many	TRBV20-1	TRBJ1-5	CSARDLRDSNQPQHF
many	TRBV12-3/TRBV12-4	TRBJ1-1	CASTDGQGVPEAFF
large	TRBV3-1	TRBJ1-1	CASSQAVVATEAFF
many	TRBV15	TRBJ2-1	CATSREGGNEQFF
medium-sized	TRBV5-6	TRBJ1-2	CASSFPRDTYNYGYTF
many	TRBV10-3	TRBJ1-2	CAIRGRQGIVYGYTF